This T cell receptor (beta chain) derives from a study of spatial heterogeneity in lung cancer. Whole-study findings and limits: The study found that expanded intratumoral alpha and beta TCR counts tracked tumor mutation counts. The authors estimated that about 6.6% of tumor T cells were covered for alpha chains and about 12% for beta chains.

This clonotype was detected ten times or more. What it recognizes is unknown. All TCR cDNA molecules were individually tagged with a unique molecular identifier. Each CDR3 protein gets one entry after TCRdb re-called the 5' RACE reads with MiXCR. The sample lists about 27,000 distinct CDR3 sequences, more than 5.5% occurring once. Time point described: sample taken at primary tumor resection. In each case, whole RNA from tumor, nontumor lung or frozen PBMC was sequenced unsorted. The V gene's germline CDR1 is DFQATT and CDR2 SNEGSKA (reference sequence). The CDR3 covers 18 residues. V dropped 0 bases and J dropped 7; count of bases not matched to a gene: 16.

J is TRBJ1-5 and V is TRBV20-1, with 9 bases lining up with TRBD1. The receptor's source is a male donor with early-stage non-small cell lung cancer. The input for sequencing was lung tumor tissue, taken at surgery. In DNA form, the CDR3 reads TGCAGTGCTAGAGATAGGGCACAGGGGGCAAGGGCGTGGCAGCCCCAGCATTTT. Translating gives CSARDRAQGARAWQPQHF.